The clone carrying this T cell receptor (beta chain) was counted only a few times. RNA transcripts were the template, and TCR beta CDR3 regions were amplified from them. Second-round multiplex PCR came after first-round RT-PCR with HTBI primers. TCRdb processed the multiplex PCR reads anew with MiXCR; each CDR3 protein has one entry. The sample consists of roughly 700,000 distinct CDR3 sequences, around 40% of them appearing once. These data originate in a study of Graves' ophthalmopathy and Graves' hyperthyroidism. The CDR3 sequence is 16 residues long. V lost 2 bases, J lost 4 bases, and 5 bases stayed unmatched. CDR1 is SGDLS, CDR2 YYNGEE, per germline. As diagnostic evidence, clinical symptoms, serum thyroxine, TRAb, thyroid ultrasound and orbital computed tomography were relied upon.

The chain links TRBV9 to TRBJ2-6; TRBD1 matches 8 bases. The TCR was taken from an adult man with Graves' ophthalmopathy. The sample taken for sequencing was peripheral blood. The chain's CDR3 is CASSVRTGNGANVLTF. CDR3 in DNA: TGTGCCAGCAGCGTCCGGACAGGGAACGGGGCCAACGTCCTGACTTTC. The full variable domain, rest sourced from reference TRBV9 and TRBJ2-6, is DSGVTQTPKHLITATGQRVTLRCSPRSGDLSVYWYQQSLDQGLQFLIQYYNGEERAKGNILERFSAQQFPDLHSELNLSSLELGDSALYFCASSVRTGNGANVLTFGAGSRLTVL.